Following are 32 T cell receptor beta chains from one sample sequenced in a study of cytomegalovirus exposure and HLA in healthy donors. PCR was performed using 60 Vbeta and 13 Jbeta primers. Profiling relied on immunoSEQ multiplex PCR, and the TCRdb table lists in-frame clones only, not all of them. The sample shows some 130,000 clones, roughly four fifths of them seen only once. The source material was PBMCs. The receptors here all came from a woman aged 45-65 years in good health and CMV-seropositive.

V is TRBV14 and J is TRBJ1-2, with 7 bases lining up with TRBD1. CDR3 size: 12 residues. The trim removed 6 bases at V and 7 bases at J, leaving 5 bases unmatched. In germline, CDR1 is SGHDN, CDR2 FVKESK. The CDR3 is CASSPDRAGYTF. The DNA for the CDR3 is TGTGCCAGCAGTCCTGACAGGGCTGGCTACACCTTC.

The chain is built from TRBV30 and TRBJ2-2; D ambiguous. Germline V CDR1 and CDR2: GTSNPN, SVGIG (reference sequence). The CDR3 extends over 15 amino acids. Trimming pared 3 bases from V and 0 bases from J, leaving 11 bases between. As DNA, the CDR3 is TGTGCCTGGAGCCGAGGCGGAACGAACACCGGGGAGCTGTTTTTT. This gives the protein CAWSRGGTNTGELFF.

To note about this clone: At one end, the junction sequence differs from germline, possibly due to a read error. The chain carries TRBV15 and TRBJ2-5; 10 nucleotides agree with TRBD2. Germline values: CDR1 LNHNV, CDR2 YYDKDF (reference sequence). The CDR3 sequence is 15 residues long. CDR3 residues: CATSARTSGQGTQYF. As DNA, the CDR3 is TGTGCCACCAGCGCGCGGACTAGCGGCCAAGGGACCCAGTACTTC.

This chain joins TRBV5-1 and TRBJ2-7, with 9 bases fitting TRBD1. V shed 3 bases and J 0 bases; nucleotides not matched to a gene: 7. The CDR3 loop spans 16 amino acids. Germline loops: CDR1 SGHRS, CDR2 YFSETQ. CDR3 bases: TGCGCCAGCAGCTCTCCGGGACAGGGCAGCTCCTACGAGCAGTACTTC. Encoded protein: CASSSPGQGSSYEQYF.

V usage is TRBV2 and J usage is TRBJ2-1; D is uncertain. Germline loops: CDR1 SNHLY, CDR2 FYNNEI. The V and J ends lost 3 bases and 3 bases respectively, with 3 bases between them. The CDR3 loop spans 12 amino acids. CDR3 bases: TGTGCCAGCAGTGACCTCTACAATGAGCAGTTCTTC. Its protein product is CASSDLYNEQFF.

The genes are TRBV19 and TRBJ1-2; the match to TRBD1 covers 11 bases. CDR3 size: 15 residues. V was clipped by 6 bases and J by 4 bases; unmatched bases: 7. Germline-derived CDR1 and CDR2 are LNHDA and SQIVND (reference sequence). The CDR3 here is CASRDTGTGGYGYTF. The CDR3 DNA is TGTGCCAGTAGAGATACCGGGACAGGGGGCTATGGCTACACCTTC.

This clone has more than one count but fewer than ten. The chain is built from TRBV4-3 and TRBJ2-7; D gene unclear. Germline CDR1 and CDR2: LGHNA and YSLEER. The germline V and J ends were trimmed by 0 bases and 5 bases, with 11 bases remaining between them. The CDR3 runs to 14 residues. CDR3 loop: CASSQDWQINEQYF. The CDR3 DNA follows: TGCGCCAGCAGCCAAGATTGGCAGATTAACGAGCAGTACTTC.

V usage is TRBV27 and J usage is TRBJ1-2; the match to TRBD1 covers 7 bases. The CDR3 runs 12 residues. CDR1 MNHEY and CDR2 SMNVEV come from the germline V gene (reference sequence). The V gene end was trimmed by 6 bases and the J gene end by 3 bases; junction bases not matched to a gene: 1. CDR3 in DNA: TGTGCCAGCAGCACAGGGGACTATGGCTACACCTTC. This translates into CASSTGDYGYTF.

The genes are TRBV7-9 and TRBJ1-2; TRBD1 might be the D (5 bases). The CDR3 totals 13 residues. Germline loops: CDR1 SEHNR, CDR2 FQNEAQ (reference sequence). The V end lost 5 bases, the J end lost 7 bases, and 14 bases lay between the germline ends. CDR3 residues: CASSMGGVGGYTF. The DNA of the CDR3 is TGTGCCAGCAGCATGGGAGGGGTTGGTGGCTACACCTTC. Full variable domain (outside the CDR3, taken from reference TRBV7-9 and TRBJ1-2): DTGVSQNPRHKITKRGQNVTFRCDPISEHNRLYWYRQTLGQGPEFLTYFQNEAQLEKSRLLSDRFSAERPKGSFSTLEIQRTEQGDSAMYLCASSMGGVGGYTFGSGTRLTVV.

The rearrangement joins TRBV4-2 to TRBJ2-1, with 9 bases identical to TRBD2. The germline V gene encodes CDR1 LGHNA and CDR2 YNFKEQ. Losses at the gene ends were 0 bases for V and 8 bases for J; bases not matched to a gene: 8. CDR3 length: 16 residues. CDR3 DNA: TGTGCCAGCAGCCAAGACGGCGGGGGGGCCGTTGATGAGCAGTTCTTC. Translation: CASSQDGGGAVDEQFF.

V usage is TRBV2 and J usage is TRBJ1-4; D is possibly TRBD1 (6 bases). This CDR3 comprises 17 residues. The germline V gene encodes CDR1 SNHLY and CDR2 FYNNEI. V was pared by 7 bases and J by 0 bases, with 18 bases between. In nucleotides, the CDR3 is TGTGCCAGCAAAAGGAGTCCGGGACAAACAACTAATGAAAAACTGTTTTTT. This sequence encodes CASKRSPGQTTNEKLFF.

The chain employs TRBV19 and TRBJ1-4, with TRBD1 as a possible D gene (5 bases). This CDR3 spans 16 amino acids. In germline, CDR1 is LNHDA, CDR2 SQIVND (reference sequence). V lost 6 bases and J 5 bases, leaving 19 bases between the germline ends. CDR3 region: CASSVSPQGFNEKLFF. The CDR3 DNA is TGTGCCAGTAGCGTCAGTCCCCAGGGCTTCAATGAAAAACTGTTTTTT.

V usage is TRBV18 and J usage is TRBJ2-3; 13 bases are shared with TRBD2. Germline CDR1 reads KGHSH; CDR2 reads LQKENI. The CDR3 consists of 17 residues. The V gene end was trimmed by 3 bases and the J gene end by 4 bases; junction bases not matched to a gene: 7. For the CDR3, the DNA is TGTGCCAGCTCACCCCGGACTAGCGGGGGTTTCGCAGATACGCAGTATTTT. It translates to CASSPRTSGGFADTQYF.

The chain uses TRBV5-3 and TRBJ1-6; possible D gene TRBD1, 5 bases. TRBV5-3 is annotated as an ORF whose role is uncertain. V lost 5 bases to trimming and J lost 6 bases, with 9 bases between them. The CDR3 is 13 amino acids. The CDR3 spells CARRWGFNSPLHF. DNA for the CDR3: TGTGCCAGAAGGTGGGGCTTTAATTCACCCCTCCACTTT.

This sequence joins TRBV4-1 and TRBJ2-7; 10 bases align to TRBD2. With V trimmed by 4 bases and J by 2 bases, 8 bases remained unmatched. From germline, CDR1 is MGHRA and CDR2 YSYEKL. This CDR3 has 16 amino acids. The CDR3 DNA follows: TGCGCCAGCAGCCTCACCGGGACTAGCGTACCCTACGAGCAGTACTTC. Translation gives CASSLTGTSVPYEQYF.

The genes are TRBV7-3 and TRBJ2-2; D remains unclear. The CDR3 loop spans 14 amino acids. Trimming shortened V by 3 bases and J by 3 bases, and 8 bases separated the two germline ends. Per the germline V gene, CDR1 is SGHTA and CDR2 is FQGTGA. CDR3 in amino acids: CASSFNRDTGELFF. The CDR3 DNA sequence: TGTGCCAGCAGCTTCAACAGAGACACCGGGGAGCTGTTTTTT.

Concerning this clone: Other DNA sequences of this sample code for an identical CDR3. The genes are TRBV6-4 and TRBJ2-3; 11 nucleotides match TRBD2. Trimming at V came to 0 bases and at J to 4 bases, leaving 3 bases not matched to a gene. CDR3 length: 16 amino acids. CDR1 MRHNA and CDR2 SNTAGT come from the germline V gene. For the CDR3, the DNA is TGTGCCAGCAGTGACTCTACTAGCGGGGGAGCAGATACGCAGTATTTT. Translation: CASSDSTSGGADTQYF.

The chain joins TRBV19 to TRBJ2-6, with D possibly TRBD2 on 6 matching bases. The CDR3 runs 16 residues. The V end was cut by 6 bases, the J end by 2 bases, with 14 bases between. CDR1 is LNHDA, CDR2 SQIVND, per germline (reference sequence). CDR3 sequence reads: CASRGRGSTGANVLTF. CDR3 in DNA: TGTGCCAGTAGAGGGCGGGGATCGACTGGGGCCAACGTCCTGACTTTC.

This chain joins TRBV27 and TRBJ1-2, with a tentative D call TRBD1 (6 bases). Germline V lookup: CDR1 MNHEY, CDR2 SMNVEV (reference sequence). Trimming took 3 bases from V and 0 from J, leaving 11 bases between them. The CDR3 covers 15 residues. The CDR3 bases are TGTGCCAGCAGTTTGGGGGGGCTCTCTAACTATGGCTACACCTTC. Amino acid sequence: CASSLGGLSNYGYTF.

The table lists this clone with a count of one. The chain is built from TRBV5-1 and TRBJ2-1; 9 positions match TRBD1. Trimming removed 9 bases from V and 3 bases from J; junction bases left unmatched: 7. The CDR3 has 14 residues. CDR1 SGHRS and CDR2 YFSETQ come from the germline V gene. The CDR3 nucleotides read TGCGCCACATCCACAGGGGGCCTCTACAATGAGCAGTTCTTC. Encoded protein: CATSTGGLYNEQFF.

This clone came up once. The same CDR3 arises from other DNA sequences in this sample as well. CDR3 in amino acids: CSVEGQGTYEQYF. The CDR3 bases are TGCAGCGTTGAAGGACAGGGGACCTACGAGCAGTACTTC. The chain combines TRBV29-1 with TRBJ2-7, with 8 bases fitting TRBD1. The CDR3 has 13 amino acids. CDR1 SQVTM and CDR2 ANQGSEA come from the germline V gene. With V trimmed by 1 base and J by 2 bases, 1 base remained unmatched.

This rearrangement joins TRBV6-1 to TRBJ2-1; D ambiguous. This CDR3 contains 15 residues. The germline CDR1 and CDR2 sequences are MNHNS and SASEGT. Trimming pared 1 base from V and 8 bases from J, leaving 15 bases between. CDR3 amino acids: CASSEGSLDLYEQFF. The CDR3 DNA is TGTGCCAGCAGTGAAGGGAGTCTCGATCTATATGAGCAGTTCTTC.

The rearrangement links TRBV19 to TRBJ2-7; a weak D match, TRBD2 (6 bases). Germline CDR1 reads LNHDA; CDR2 reads SQIVND (reference sequence). The V and J ends lost 5 bases and 3 bases respectively, with 11 bases between them. CDR3 length: 13 residues. CDR3 sequence: CASSPTGDYEQYF. In DNA form, the CDR3 reads TGTGCCAGTAGTCCCACGGGGGACTACGAGCAGTACTTC.

This clone was recorded only once. The chain is built from TRBV27 and TRBJ2-2; no clear D. Per germline, CDR1 MNHEY and CDR2 SMNVEV (reference sequence). Between the trimmed V and J ends, which lost 3 bases and 4 bases, there was a span of 6 bases. The CDR3 has 13 amino acids. The CDR3 protein is CASSFSSTGELFF. The DNA of the CDR3 is TGTGCCAGCAGTTTCTCCAGCACCGGGGAGCTGTTTTTT.

This rearrangement joins TRBV4-2 to TRBJ2-5, with 12 bases lining up with TRBD2. The ends lost 1 base at V and 1 base at J; junction bases unmatched: 7. The CDR3 spans 18 residues. Germline-derived CDR1 and CDR2 are LGHNA and YNFKEQ. CDR3 coding DNA: TGTGCCAGCAGCCAAGCCGCCTCTAGCGGGGGGGCCCAAGAGACCCAGTACTTC. It specifies CASSQAASSGGAQETQYF.

This clone was counted a single time. The chain links TRBV2 to TRBJ1-5; 7 positions match TRBD1. V shed 8 bases, J shed 3 bases, and the junction held 7 bases outside the gene matches. Germline V CDR1 and CDR2: SNHLY, FYNNEI. The CDR3 is made up of 14 amino acids. In DNA, the CDR3 is TGTGCCAGCGGCGACAGGGCTATCAATCAGCCCCAGCATTTT. Amino acids: CASGDRAINQPQHF.

The chain is built from TRBV19 and TRBJ1-6, with a weak D call TRBD1 (5 bases). The germline V and J ends were trimmed by 1 base and 8 bases, with 9 bases remaining between them. The CDR3 sequence is 14 residues long. The germline V gene has CDR1 LNHDA and CDR2 SQIVND (reference sequence). This chain's CDR3 is CASSIAGRDSPLHF. The CDR3 nucleotides read TGTGCCAGTAGTATAGCAGGGCGTGATTCACCCCTCCACTTT.

In its sample, this clone was seen a few times. This chain links TRBV4-1 with TRBJ1-6; 8 nucleotides match TRBD1. J lost 2 bases, V lost 0 bases, and 6 bases had no gene match. Germline V lookup: CDR1 MGHRA, CDR2 YSYEKL. The CDR3 length is 18 residues. CDR3: CASSQDPGGMTYNSPLHF. The CDR3 DNA reads as TGCGCCAGCAGCCAAGATCCAGGGGGCATGACCTATAATTCACCCCTCCACTTT.

The chain recombines TRBV7-2 with TRBJ2-2, with D unresolved. Germline CDR1 reads SGHTA; CDR2 reads FQGNSA. The V gene lost 3 bases and the J gene lost 0 bases, with 5 bases spanning the gap. This CDR3 region has 14 residues. In nucleotides, the CDR3 is TGTGCCAGCAGCTTCATTGCGAACACCGGGGAGCTGTTTTTT. This codes for CASSFIANTGELFF.

CDR3: CASTSGGKALHF. Here the CDR3 DNA reads TGTGCCAGCACTTCGGGTGGTAAGGCCCTCCACTTT. V gene TRBV25-1 combines with J gene TRBJ1-6; D not certain. The CDR3 covers 12 residues. From germline, CDR1 is MGHDK and CDR2 SYGVNS. V was pared by 7 bases and J by 14 bases, with 15 bases between.

This clone was seen just once. V is TRBV13 and J is TRBJ1-2; unclear D gene. Per germline, CDR1 PRHDT and CDR2 FYEKMQ (reference sequence). The CDR3 has 14 residues. V was trimmed by 1 base and J by 8 bases, leaving 14 bases between them. CDR3 bases: TGTGCCAGCAGCTTAGACCGGCGCCAGGAAGGCTACACCTTC. It is translated as CASSLDRRQEGYTF.

This clone was observed a handful of times. V and J are TRBV7-2 and TRBJ1-2; 7 nucleotides agree with TRBD1. The V gene's germline CDR1 is SGHTA and CDR2 FQGNSA. The CDR3 sequence is 15 residues long. Unmatched junction bases numbered 9, after V lost 6 bases and J lost 2 bases. CDR3 region: CASRPPLTGNYGYTF. The DNA for the CDR3 is TGTGCCAGCAGACCCCCCTTGACAGGGAACTATGGCTACACCTTC.